This is a list of T cell receptor beta chains from one sample in a study of T cells in Graves' hyperthyroidism and ophthalmopathy. TCRdb passed the multiplex PCR reads through MiXCR, listing each CDR3 protein once. The sample shows roughly 280,000 distinct CDR3 sequences, approximately 20% of them seen only once. Sequencing input: blood. The receptors here all came from a man aged 30 to 39 with Graves' ophthalmopathy. Both conserved end residues are part of each CDR3. D genes are given only for firm matches. Clone sizes are given selectively: once, few, many, or a class where the clone is expanded.

J,size,V,D,CDR3,DNA
TRBJ2-7,few,TRBV20-1,-,CSARALTLYEQYF,TGCAGTGCTAGAGCCCTTACCCTCTACGAGCAGTACTTC
TRBJ2-5,-,TRBV5-4,-,CASSIPGAQETQYF,TGTGCCAGCAGCATCCCGGGGGCCCAAGAGACCCAGTACTTC
TRBJ1-4,few,TRBV12-3/TRBV12-4,-,CASSFAKGTSVVKLFF,TGTGCCAGCAGCTTCGCAAAGGGGACATCGGTAGTAAAACTGTTTTTT
TRBJ2-2,few,TRBV2,TRBD1,CASSRDRAGDGELFF,TGTGCCAGCAGTCGGGACAGGGCTGGTGACGGGGAGCTGTTTTTT
TRBJ2-7,many,TRBV3-1,-,CASSPGGLEQYF,TGTGCCAGCAGCCCCGGGGGGCTCGAGCAGTACTTC
TRBJ2-7,-,TRBV12-3/TRBV12-4,TRBD1,CASSLALQGDEQYF,TGTGCCAGCAGTTTAGCGCTCCAGGGGGACGAGCAGTACTTC
TRBJ2-3,-,TRBV20-1,TRBD2,CSARVGSGRAPLWDTQYF,TGCAGTGCTAGAGTTGGTAGCGGGAGGGCCCCTCTTTGGGATACGCAGTATTTT
TRBJ2-5,many,TRBV3-1,-,CASSQDWQTQYF,TGTGCCAGCAGCCAAGATTGGCAGACCCAGTACTTC
TRBJ1-2,-,TRBV30,TRBD1,CAWGDRVRYGYTF,TGTGCCTGGGGGGACAGGGTTCGCTATGGCTACACCTTC
TRBJ2-1,few,TRBV28,TRBD2,CASSPVVGGWNEQFF,TGTGCCAGCAGTCCAGTAGTGGGAGGGTGGAATGAGCAGTTCTTC
TRBJ2-1,many,TRBV11-3,TRBD2,CASSLGTSGANEQFF,TGTGCCAGCAGCTTGGGGACTAGCGGGGCCAATGAGCAGTTCTTC
TRBJ2-5,-,TRBV7-9,-,CASSPRGAQETQYF,TGTGCCAGCAGCCCCCGGGGGGCCCAAGAGACCCAGTACTTC
TRBJ1-4,few,TRBV19,TRBD1,CASRPRTRGHEKLFF,TGTGCCAGTAGGCCCCGGACCAGGGGGCATGAAAAACTGTTTTTT
TRBJ2-7,many,TRBV5-1,-,CASSLTAGASFAYEQYF,TGCGCCAGCAGCTTGACGGCAGGGGCTAGCTTCGCCTACGAGCAGTACTTC
TRBJ1-1,-,TRBV12-5,-,CASGIRDWERAFF,TGTGCTAGTGGTATCAGGGATTGGGAAAGAGCTTTCTTT
TRBJ2-7,-,TRBV27,-,CASSFRVNSYEQYF,TGTGCCAGCAGTTTTAGGGTTAACTCCTACGAGCAGTACTTC
TRBJ1-1,few,TRBV11-1,-,CASSLGGSGQLRTEAFF,TGTGCCAGCAGCTTAGGAGGCTCAGGACAGCTGAGGACTGAAGCTTTCTTT
TRBJ2-7,few,TRBV24-1,-,CATSDETRQYF,TGTGCCACCAGTGACGAAACGCGGCAGTACTTC
TRBJ1-5,-,TRBV24-1,-,CATSERGPSNQPQHF,TGTGCCACCAGTGAGCGGGGTCCTAGCAATCAGCCCCAGCATTTT
TRBJ2-5,-,TRBV19,-,CASSIVVTQETQYF,TGTGCCAGTAGTATAGTGGTAACCCAAGAGACCCAGTACTTC
TRBJ2-5,few,TRBV24-1,TRBD2,CATSDWREREEEETQYF,TGTGCCACCAGTGATTGGAGGGAGCGGGAGGAGGAAGAGACCCAGTACTTC
TRBJ1-6,few,TRBV7-3,TRBD1,CASSQRDRDRNSPLHF,TGTGCCAGCAGCCAGAGGGACAGGGATCGTAATTCACCCCTCCACTTT
TRBJ2-3,few,TRBV20-1,TRBD2,CSAGGGSGKTDTQYF,TGCAGTGCGGGGGGGGGTAGCGGGAAGACAGATACGCAGTATTTT
TRBJ2-7,many,TRBV28,-,CASSLVGGPAYEQYF,TGTGCCAGCAGTTTAGTAGGAGGACCTGCCTACGAGCAGTACTTC
TRBJ1-6,-,TRBV19,TRBD1,CASSIQGESPLHF,TGTGCCAGTAGTATACAGGGGGAATCACCCCTCCACTTT
TRBJ2-3,many,TRBV3-1,-,CASSRANTQYF,TGTGCCAGCAGTCGGGCAAATACGCAGTATTTT
TRBJ2-4,-,TRBV6-2/TRBV6-3,-,CASSSGGTGDIQYF,TGTGCCAGCAGCTCCGGGGGGACAGGAGACATTCAGTACTTC
TRBJ1-3,-,TRBV6-2/TRBV6-3,-,CASRYYTGSGNTIYF,TGTGCCAGCAGATACTATACGGGCTCTGGAAACACCATATATTTT
TRBJ1-5,-,TRBV18,TRBD1,CASRDRNSNQPQHF,TGTGCCAGCAGGGACAGGAATAGCAATCAGCCCCAGCATTTT
TRBJ1-6,few,TRBV5-1,-,CASSLERANSPLHF,TGCGCCAGCAGCTTGGAGAGGGCTAATTCACCCCTCCACTTT
TRBJ2-2,few,TRBV5-1,-,CASSVDSTANTGELFF,TGCGCCAGCAGCGTTGACAGCACTGCGAACACCGGGGAGCTGTTTTTT
TRBJ1-2,few,TRBV29-1,TRBD1,CSAGQGAYGYTF,TGCAGCGCTGGACAGGGTGCCTATGGCTACACCTTC
TRBJ2-2,-,TRBV3-1,-,CASSPTGPTGELFF,TGTGCCAGCAGCCCCACAGGGCCCACCGGGGAGCTGTTTTTT
TRBJ2-3,-,TRBV2,TRBD2,CASSSRSGGPDTQYF,TGTGCCAGCAGTTCACGTAGCGGGGGACCAGATACGCAGTATTTT
TRBJ2-7,few,TRBV20-1,TRBD2,CSARDSPSGDVEQYF,TGCAGTGCTAGAGATTCCCCTAGCGGAGATGTTGAGCAGTACTTC
TRBJ1-5,-,TRBV12-5,TRBD1,CASGLGQPNQPQHF,TGTGCTAGTGGGTTGGGACAGCCTAATCAGCCCCAGCATTTT
TRBJ1-1,many,TRBV30,-,CAWTMDTDTEAFF,TGTGCCTGGACCATGGACACCGACACTGAAGCTTTCTTT
TRBJ2-1,-,TRBV6-5,-,CASSYSGVADEQFF,TGTGCCAGCAGTTACTCCGGCGTTGCGGATGAGCAGTTCTTC
TRBJ1-1,many,TRBV5-1,-,CASSLVDRGTEAFF,TGCGCCAGCAGCTTGGTGGATAGGGGCACTGAAGCTTTCTTT
TRBJ1-2,many,TRBV11-2,TRBD1,CASSTGQGPLYGTF,TGTGCCAGCAGCACGGGACAGGGACCTCTTTATGGCACCTTC
TRBJ2-7,-,TRBV7-8,TRBD2,CASSYLAGPYEQYF,TGTGCCAGCAGCTATCTAGCGGGACCCTACGAGCAGTACTTC
TRBJ2-5,few,TRBV6-1,-,CASNQRVETQYF,TGTGCCAGCAATCAAAGGGTGGAGACCCAGTACTTC
TRBJ2-7,-,TRBV2,TRBD1,CASKWDSSYEQYF,TGTGCCAGCAAATGGGACAGCTCCTACGAGCAGTACTTC
TRBJ1-2,few,TRBV28,TRBD1,CASSSDRGLNYGYTF,TGTGCCAGCAGTTCTGACAGGGGGCTTAACTATGGCTACACCTTC
TRBJ1-1,many,TRBV20-1,-,CSARDRGAGAEAFF,TGCAGTGCTAGAGATAGGGGGGCCGGCGCTGAAGCTTTCTTT
TRBJ1-1,few,TRBV20-1,-,CSARPSDRHTEAFF,TGCAGTGCTAGACCGAGCGACAGGCACACTGAAGCTTTCTTT
TRBJ2-1,many,TRBV5-1,TRBD2,CASSPGLAGGPGNEQFF,TGCGCCAGCAGCCCCGGACTAGCGGGAGGGCCGGGCAATGAGCAGTTCTTC
TRBJ1-2,many,TRBV3-1,-,CASSHPQGRSQYGYTF,TGTGCCAGCAGCCATCCGCAGGGCCGATCCCAATATGGCTACACCTTC
TRBJ2-3,-,TRBV12-5,-,CASGLAGFSTDTQYF,TGTGCTAGTGGTTTGGCGGGCTTTAGCACAGATACGCAGTATTTT
TRBJ2-3,many,TRBV12-3/TRBV12-4,TRBD1,CASSSRTGRIDTQYF,TGTGCCAGCAGTTCGCGGACAGGGAGGATAGATACGCAGTATTTT
TRBJ2-7,few,TRBV6-1,TRBD2,CASNGGRAYEQYF,TGTGCCAGCAACGGCGGGAGAGCCTACGAGCAGTACTTC
TRBJ2-1,-,TRBV4-1,-,CASSERDNEQFF,TGCGCCAGCAGTGAACGGGATAATGAGCAGTTCTTC
TRBJ1-5,few,TRBV28,TRBD1,CASSSDRVRQPQHF,TGTGCCAGCAGCTCTGACAGGGTAAGGCAGCCCCAGCATTTT
TRBJ2-3,-,TRBV5-1,-,CASSLGQIAYF,TGCGCCAGCAGCTTGGGACAGATCGCGTATTTT
TRBJ2-7,many,TRBV7-8,-,CASSTRLDVAYEQYF,TGTGCCAGCAGCACCCGACTAGACGTCGCCTACGAGCAGTACTTC
TRBJ2-3,few,TRBV7-9,-,CASSPKGRGADTQYF,TGTGCCAGCAGTCCCAAGGGGAGAGGGGCAGATACGCAGTATTTT
TRBJ2-1,-,TRBV28,-,CASSPNHYNEQFF,TGTGCCAGCAGTCCTAACCACTACAATGAGCAGTTCTTC
TRBJ2-3,many,TRBV11-2,-,CASRLGSGASTDTQYF,TGTGCCAGCAGGCTCGGGAGCGGAGCTAGCACAGATACGCAGTATTTT